The present T cell receptor beta chain was sequenced within a study of long-term antiretroviral therapy in people with HIV. Study observations and caveats: Spans of CDR3 length were tighter for HIV repertoires than for controls. Collection spanned 2004 to 2017; ART regimens may be less effective than current ones.

At survey level, the immunoSEQ assay was run in its v3.0 version. Data came from immunoSEQ multiplex PCR; TCRdb stores just in-frame clones and leaves some out. In the table there are more than 20,000 clones, about 80% of which are singletons. Germline CDR1 SGHNT, CDR2 YYREEE (reference sequence). This CDR3 is 13 amino acids long. Trimming removed 0 bases at V and 3 bases at J, with 6 bases between. For this clone: What it binds is not known.

The sequence was obtained from a man aged 50 to 59 with HIV. Sequencing was performed on unsorted PBMCs, taken 0.3 years after starting antiretroviral therapy. The V gene is TRBV5-4, the J gene TRBJ2-5; D is unclear. The CDR3 sequence is CASSLGAEETQYF. The CDR3 bases are TGTGCCAGCAGCTTGGGGGCTGAAGAGACCCAGTACTTC.